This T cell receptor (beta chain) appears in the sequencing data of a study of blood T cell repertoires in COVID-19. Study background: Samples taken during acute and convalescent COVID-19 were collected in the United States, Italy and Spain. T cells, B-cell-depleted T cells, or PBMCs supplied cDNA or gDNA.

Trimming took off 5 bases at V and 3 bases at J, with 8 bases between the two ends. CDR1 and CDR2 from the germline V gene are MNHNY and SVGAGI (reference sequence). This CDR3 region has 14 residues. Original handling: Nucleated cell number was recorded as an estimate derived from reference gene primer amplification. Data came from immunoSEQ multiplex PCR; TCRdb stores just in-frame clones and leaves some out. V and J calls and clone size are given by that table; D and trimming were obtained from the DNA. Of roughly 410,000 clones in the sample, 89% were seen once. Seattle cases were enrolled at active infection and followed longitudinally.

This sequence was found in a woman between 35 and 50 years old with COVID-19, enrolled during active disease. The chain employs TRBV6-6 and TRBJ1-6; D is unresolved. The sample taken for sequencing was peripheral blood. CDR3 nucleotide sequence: TGTGCCAGCAGTCCCCGGGACTATAATTCACCCCTCCACTTT. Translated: CASSPRDYNSPLHF.